The 12 T cell receptor beta chains below all came from one sample that was sequenced in a study of blood T cell repertoires in COVID-19. Method: immunoSEQ multiplex PCR; TCRdb's copy keeps in-frame clones and lacks some. The sample shows approximately 98,000 clones, approximately 80% of them seen only once. Material: peripheral blood. The receptors shown here come from a man between 60 and 75 years old with acute or convalescent COVID-19.

This sequence joins TRBV10-3 and TRBJ1-1; D ambiguous. The CDR3 is made up of 13 amino acids. Per the germline V gene, CDR1 is ENHRY and CDR2 is SYGVKD. The V gene lost 7 bases and the J gene lost 1 base, with 10 bases spanning the gap. In DNA form, the CDR3 reads TGTGCCATCATGGGAGTCGGGAACACTGAAGCTTTCTTT. Its translation is CAIMGVGNTEAFF.

The DNA of the CDR3 is TGTGCCAGCAGTTTATCCCCCCTAAGCGGGGGAGAGACCCAGTACTTC. Its protein product is CASSLSPLSGGETQYF. The chain has TRBV27 and TRBJ2-5; 8 positions agree with TRBD2. This CDR3 has 16 residues. Looked up from germline, CDR1 is MNHEY and CDR2 is SMNVEV (reference sequence). V shed 0 bases, J shed 4 bases, and the junction held 7 bases outside the gene matches.

The gene calls are TRBV2 and TRBJ1-5; no reliable D call. Trimming left V 6 bases short and J 2 bases short, with 14 bases between. The CDR3 runs to 15 residues. From germline, CDR1 is SNHLY and CDR2 FYNNEI. CDR3 bases: TGTGCCAGCAGAGCTTCCGGGGAAGGCAATCAGCCCCAGCATTTT. The encoded protein is CASRASGEGNQPQHF.

The rearrangement uses TRBV7-6 and TRBJ1-3; tentatively, D is TRBD1 (5 bases). This CDR3 comprises 17 residues. The V and J ends lost 1 base and 0 bases respectively, with 13 bases between them. In germline, CDR1 is SGHVS, CDR2 FNYEAQ. In nucleotides, the CDR3 is TGTGCCAGCAGCTTAGGGGTTGGGGGGATCTCTGGAAACACCATATATTTT. It encodes CASSLGVGGISGNTIYF. Supplemented by reference TRBV7-6 and TRBJ1-3, the full variable domain reads GAGVSQSPRYKVTKRGQDVALRCDPISGHVSLYWYRQALGQGPEFLTYFNYEAQQDKSGLPNDRFSAERPEGSISTLTIQRTEQRDSAMYRCASSLGVGGISGNTIYFGEGSWLTVV.

CDR3 DNA: TGTGCCAGCAGTGAGAGGGACACCCTGGGGTACGAGCAGTACTTC. It codes for CASSERDTLGYEQYF. The chain has TRBV6-1 and TRBJ2-7; D may be TRBD1 (6 bases). V was pared by 3 bases and J by 4 bases, with 16 bases between. From germline, CDR1 is MNHNS and CDR2 SASEGT. The CDR3 length is 15 residues.

The V and J genes are TRBV30 and TRBJ1-3; possible D gene TRBD1, 5 bases. The V and J ends lost 2 bases and 3 bases respectively, with 14 bases between them. This CDR3 has 15 amino acids. Germline CDR1 GTSNPN, CDR2 SVGIG (reference sequence). CDR3: CAWSRGGLIGNTIYF. The CDR3 DNA reads TGTGCCTGGAGTCGGGGGGGATTAATTGGAAACACCATATATTTT.

V usage is TRBV7-9 and J usage is TRBJ2-7, with D possibly TRBD1 on 5 matching bases. CDR3 length: 13 residues. V gave up 1 base and J gave up 7 bases, with 11 bases separating them. The germline CDR1 and CDR2 sequences are SEHNR and FQNEAQ (reference sequence). The chain's CDR3 is CASSLGAGNEQYF. CDR3 coding DNA: TGTGCCAGCAGCTTAGGTGCAGGGAATGAGCAGTACTTC. Variable domain in full (rest from reference TRBV7-9 and TRBJ2-7): DTGVSQNPRHKITKRGQNVTFRCDPISEHNRLYWYRQTLGQGPEFLTYFQNEAQLEKSRLLSDRFSAERPKGSFSTLEIQRTEQGDSAMYLCASSLGAGNEQYFGPGTRLTVT.

This chain connects TRBV3-1 (or the pseudogene TRBV3-2) to TRBJ2-2; TRBD2 is a possible D gene (6 bases). Germline CDR1 and CDR2: LGHDT and YNNKEL (reference sequence). The length of the CDR3 is 13 residues. The V end lost 11 bases, the J end lost 4 bases, and 14 bases lay between the germline ends. CDR3 amino acids: CAAGGEATGELFF. The CDR3 nucleotides are TGTGCCGCTGGTGGGGAGGCCACCGGGGAGCTGTTTTTT.

This clone was picked up one time. The chain recombines TRBV6-2 or TRBV6-3 with TRBJ2-3, with 7 bases that match TRBD2. This CDR3 has 17 residues. The V and J ends lost 2 bases and 3 bases, in that order; junction bases with no gene match: 11. Germline CDR1 MNHEY, CDR2 SVGEGT. The chain's CDR3 is CASSYPPAGVETDTQYF. CDR3 bases: TGTGCCAGCAGTTACCCCCCTGCGGGAGTAGAAACAGATACGCAGTATTTT.

The chain recombines TRBV18 with TRBJ1-1; D not certain. This CDR3 region has 12 residues. Germline-derived CDR1 and CDR2 are KGHSH and LQKENI. The V end lost 1 base, the J end lost 8 bases, and 8 bases lay between the germline ends. CDR3 coding DNA: TGTGCCAGCTCACCACTAGGAGGGGAAGCTTTCTTT. It specifies CASSPLGGEAFF.

This clone appeared a single time. The chain links TRBV7-6 to TRBJ2-1, with 12 bases aligning to TRBD2. The germline CDR1 and CDR2 sequences are SGHVS and FNYEAQ. V trimming: 1 base; J trimming: 4 bases; junction bases outside the gene matches: 8. CDR3 length: 18 residues. In nucleotides, the CDR3 is TGTGCCAGCAGCTTAGTTCCGGCTAGCGGGGGGGGATACAATGAGCAGTTCTTC. Amino acids: CASSLVPASGGGYNEQFF.

The chain combines TRBV5-5 with TRBJ1-2; 8 bases are a match to TRBD1. Unmatched junction bases numbered 6, after V lost 4 bases and J lost 4 bases. The CDR3 consists of 14 residues. Germline assignment: CDR1 SGHKS and CDR2 YYEKEE (reference sequence). This CDR3 is CASSRGQEGYGYTF. CDR3 coding DNA: TGTGCCAGCAGCAGGGGACAGGAGGGCTATGGCTACACCTTC.